This TCR beta chain appears in the sequencing data of a study of cytomegalovirus exposure and HLA in healthy donors. Turning to the study itself: The study's early data release held about 85 million unique TCRs from HLA-typed donors.

Trimming removed 1 base from V and 8 bases from J; junction bases left unmatched: 6. The CDR3 extends over 14 amino acids. Germline lookup yields CDR1 LGHNA and CDR2 YSLEER. A few counts support this clone. Vbeta (60) and Jbeta (13) primers were used in the PCR. Here immunoSEQ multiplex PCR was the method, and the copy in TCRdb shows in-frame clones only, minus some. The table records fewer than 200,000 clones, 60% to 85% of them present only once. The rearrangement links TRBV4-3 to TRBJ1-2; TRBD1 matches 8 bases. This receptor was identified in a female donor in good health and CMV-seronegative. Source material: PBMCs. The CDR3 DNA reads TGCGCCAGCAGCCAAGGGGAGACAGGGGACGGCTACACCTTC. It is translated as CASSQGETGDGYTF.